Listed here are 21 T cell receptor beta chains from one sample, sequenced in a study of breast tumors, draining lymph nodes, adjacent tissues. TCRdb independently ran MiXCR on the multiplex PCR reads; one entry per CDR3 protein. The sample holds around 290,000 distinct CDR3 sequences, 30% to 35% seen once. Breast cancer patients provided tissue from their axillary draining lymph nodes. The source material was axillary lymph node tissue. Receptors were obtained from a female donor with breast cancer. Some clones in this sample may be carry-over from other donors' samples.

This clonotype was seen repeatedly, ten times or more. V and J are TRBV5-1 and TRBJ2-1, with unresolved D. The CDR3 spans 13 residues. V was cut by 4 bases and J by 9 bases, with 14 bases left in between. Germline-derived CDR1 and CDR2 are SGHRS and YFSETQ. This chain's CDR3 is CASSMKRAVEQFF. The CDR3 coding sequence is TGCGCCAGCAGCATGAAACGGGCGGTTGAGCAGTTCTTC.

This clonotype was counted ten times or more. The rearrangement joins TRBV9 to TRBJ1-4, with a possible D match to TRBD1 (5 bases). The germline V gene encodes CDR1 SGDLS and CDR2 YYNGEE. The CDR3 has 18 residues. V was shortened by 3 bases and J by 0 bases, with 18 bases between the two germline ends. The CDR3 nucleotides are TGTGCCAGCAGCGCTGGGGCGGGGGGAGGCGCAACTAATGAAAAACTGTTTTTT. It encodes CASSAGAGGGATNEKLFF. Full variable domain (rest looked up from reference TRBV9 and TRBJ1-4): DSGVTQTPKHLITATGQRVTLRCSPRSGDLSVYWYQQSLDQGLQFLIQYYNGEERAKGNILERFSAQQFPDLHSELNLSSLELGDSALYFCASSAGAGGGATNEKLFFGSGTQLSVL.

This clonotype was seen just once. CDR3 region: CASSATGTSSYNEQFF. The CDR3 bases are TGTGCCAGCTCAGCTACCGGGACTAGCTCCTACAATGAGCAGTTCTTC. This chain connects TRBV18 to TRBJ2-1, with 8 bases aligning to TRBD2. CDR3 length: 16 amino acids. Germline V gives CDR1 KGHSH, CDR2 LQKENI. The J segment lost 0 bases and the V segment lost 5 bases, leaving 6 bases of the junction unmatched.

This clonotype was observed a few times. V gene TRBV3-1 combines with J gene TRBJ2-7, with D uncertain. The CDR3 contains 11 residues. V was cut by 2 bases and J by 5 bases, with 4 bases left in between. Germline V gives CDR1 LGHDT, CDR2 YNNKEL (reference sequence). The CDR3 region is CASSQYNEQYV. For the CDR3, the DNA is TGTGCCAGCAGCCAATATAACGAGCAGTACGTC.

This clonotype was observed at least ten times. CDR3 in amino acids: CASSEPLSWTSGSTDTQYF. The CDR3 nucleotides read TGCGCCAGCAGCGAACCTTTGTCATGGACTAGCGGAAGCACAGATACGCAGTATTTT. This rearrangement joins TRBV10-2 to TRBJ2-3; TRBD2 matches at 10 bases. The CDR3 has 19 residues. CDR1 is WSHSY and CDR2 is SAAADI in the germline V gene. Trimming removed 6 bases from V and 0 bases from J; junction bases left unmatched: 15.

This clonotype was counted ten times or more. The CDR3 sequence is CAWSQQGDGYTF. The CDR3 region has the DNA TGTGCCTGGAGTCAACAGGGGGATGGCTACACCTTC. The rearrangement joins TRBV30 to TRBJ1-2; TRBD1 agrees at 8 bases. After removal of 2 bases from V and 6 bases from J, the junction contained 2 bases not matched to a gene. CDR3 length: 12 amino acids. CDR1 and CDR2 from the germline V gene are GTSNPN and SVGIG (reference sequence).

The V and J genes are TRBV3-1 and TRBJ2-5; no clear D. V lost 3 bases and J 7 bases, leaving 12 bases between the germline ends. Germline CDR1 LGHDT, CDR2 YNNKEL (reference sequence). CDR3 size: 13 residues. Here the CDR3 reads CASSHSLLGTQYF. CDR3 nucleotides: TGTGCCAGCAGCCATTCCCTACTGGGGACCCAGTACTTC.

This clonotype has a handful of counts. The CDR3 coding sequence is TGTGCCTGGTGGTTCGGGGCAGGGCTGCGATGGACCACTGAAGCTTTCTTT. Its protein is CAWWFGAGLRWTTEAFF. The chain is built from TRBV30 and TRBJ1-1; D is perhaps TRBD1 (5 bases). Per germline, CDR1 GTSNPN and CDR2 SVGIG (reference sequence). The CDR3 totals 17 residues. Deletions cut 5 bases from V and 4 bases from J, with 26 bases between.

This clonotype was recorded many times. Its ends do not fully match the called genes, so a read error is possible. This chain uses TRBV6-5 with TRBJ2-7; D might be TRBD1 (5 bases). The CDR3 runs to 13 residues. CDR1 MNHEY and CDR2 SVGAGI come from the germline V gene. As DNA, the CDR3 is TGTGCCAGCAGGTACTCGACAGCCTACGAGCAGTACTTC. Protein product: CASRYSTAYEQYF.

In this sample, this clonotype turned up many times. This chain connects TRBV5-1 to TRBJ2-5, with 13 nucleotides matching TRBD2. The CDR3 runs 15 residues. The germline gives CDR1 SGHRS, CDR2 YFSETQ. With 9 bases clipped from V and 5 bases from J, the junction kept 10 bases outside the gene matches. The DNA for the CDR3 is TGCGCCACCCGAGGACTAGCGGGAGTCCAGGAGACCCAGTACTTC. Translation: CATRGLAGVQETQYF.

This clonotype was counted ten times or more. The genes are TRBV4-1 and TRBJ2-7, with 7 bases identical to TRBD2. This CDR3 has 18 amino acids. V was pared by 2 bases and J by 0 bases, with 13 bases of the junction left unmatched. In germline, CDR1 is MGHRA, CDR2 YSYEKL. CDR3 sequence reads: CASSQRSSPSGPSYEQYF. The DNA of the CDR3 is TGCGCCAGCAGCCAAAGATCCTCCCCTAGCGGCCCCTCCTACGAGCAGTACTTC.

The chain uses TRBV5-6 and TRBJ1-2; the D is unclear. The CDR3 consists of 15 residues. Germline V gene lookup returns CDR1 SGHDT and CDR2 YYEEEE. Trimming shortened V by 2 bases and J by 5 bases, and 16 bases separated the two germline ends. The CDR3 reads CASSFLPERTYGYTF. The CDR3 bases are TGTGCCAGCAGCTTCTTACCAGAGAGAACTTATGGCTACACCTTC. The variable domain in full, completed from reference TRBV5-6 and TRBJ1-2, reads DAGVTQSPTHLIKTRGQQVTLRCSPKSGHDTVSWYQQALGQGPQFIFQYYEEEERQRGNFPDRFSGHQFPNYSSELNVNALLLGDSALYLCASSFLPERTYGYTFGSGTRLTVV.

This clonotype was detected ten times or more. In DNA, the CDR3 is TGTGCCAGCAGTCCAGACATCTCCTCTGGAAACACCATATATTTT. This translates into CASSPDISSGNTIYF. The V gene is TRBV12-3 or TRBV12-4, the J gene TRBJ1-3; no firm D call. V lost 5 bases, J lost 0 bases, and 11 bases lay in between. The CDR3 extends over 15 amino acids.

This clonotype has at least ten counts. V usage is TRBV4-2 and J usage is TRBJ2-7, with D perhaps being TRBD1 or TRBD2 (5 bases each). V lost 0 bases and J 5 bases, leaving 14 bases between the germline ends. The CDR3 covers 15 residues. Germline assignment: CDR1 LGHNA and CDR2 YNFKEQ. CDR3 sequence (DNA): TGTGCCAGCAGCCAAGACCGGGGCCCGTCCAACGAGCAGTACTTC. This codes for CASSQDRGPSNEQYF.

Turning to this clonotype: Germline is not matched at one junction end, which may reflect a read error. The chain recombines TRBV11-2 with TRBJ2-5, with 7 bases identical to TRBD2. From germline, CDR1 is SGHAT and CDR2 FQNNGV. The CDR3 is made up of 16 amino acids. CDR3 amino acids: CASSSGSGTVEETQCF. The CDR3 nucleotides read TGTGCCAGCAGCTCAGGAAGCGGGACGGTGGAAGAGACCCAGTGCTTC.

Comments on this clonotype: It may be a read error: a sequence one base away is much more abundant. The chain employs TRBV6-5 and TRBJ1-2; maybe TRBD1 (5 bases). CDR1 and CDR2 (germline): MNHEY, SVGAGI. The V and J ends lost 5 bases and 4 bases respectively, with 14 bases between them. The CDR3 sequence is 14 residues long. CDR3 loop: CASSAWVGVYGYTF. CDR3 nucleotides: TGTGCCAGCAGTGCCTGGGTGGGGGTCTATGGCTACACCTTC.

Many counts were recorded for this clonotype. V and J are TRBV29-1 and TRBJ1-4; 7 bases agree with TRBD1. Looked up from germline, CDR1 is SQVTM and CDR2 is ANQGSEA. The CDR3 runs to 16 residues. The junction had 16 bases not matched to a gene; V was cut back by 4 bases and J by 8 bases. The DNA for the CDR3 is TGCAGCGTTGGGGGATGGCGCGACAGGGATGGAGAAAAACTGTTTTTT. Translated, it gives CSVGGWRDRDGEKLFF.

The chain recombines TRBV27 with TRBJ2-7, with TRBD2 matching 9 bases. V was pared by 5 bases and J by 6 bases, with 8 bases of the junction left unmatched. The CDR3 loop spans 14 amino acids. Germline V lookup: CDR1 MNHEY, CDR2 SMNVEV (reference sequence). The CDR3, as DNA: TGTGCCAGCAGTACCCTAGCGGGGCCCGTCGAGCAGTACTTC. Protein sequence: CASSTLAGPVEQYF.

This clonotype was observed a handful of times. A much larger clone lies a single base off, so this may be a read error. The chain recombines TRBV12-3 or TRBV12-4 with TRBJ1-5; D uncertain. Trimming removed 3 bases at V and 0 bases at J, with 6 bases between. The CDR3 contains 14 residues. Here the CDR3 DNA reads TGTGCCAGCAGTTTCTCTATTAGCAATCAGCCCCAGCATTTT. Amino acids: CASSFSISNQPQHF.

In its sample, this clonotype was seen many times. This rearrangement joins TRBV20-1 to TRBJ2-3; 7 nucleotides agree with TRBD2. This CDR3 spans 14 amino acids. J gave up 1 base and V 2 bases, and 3 bases lay outside the gene matches. Germline V gene sequence: CDR1 DFQATT, CDR2 SNEGSKA (reference sequence). CDR3 sequence: CSARSSGGTDTQYF. The DNA of the CDR3 is TGCAGTGCTAGAAGCAGCGGGGGCACAGATACGCAGTATTTT.

CDR3 DNA sequence: TGTGCCAGCTCACTCCCAGCGGGAGCTTGGGACGAGCAGTACTTC. Translating gives CASSLPAGAWDEQYF. The gene calls are TRBV18 and TRBJ2-7; 8 bases match TRBD2. This CDR3 spans 15 amino acids. V shed 4 bases, J shed 5 bases, and the junction held 10 bases outside the gene matches. Germline lookup yields CDR1 KGHSH and CDR2 LQKENI.